The 17 T cell receptor beta chains reported below all come from one sample, sequenced in a study of blood T cell repertoires in COVID-19. TCRdb's table, derived via immunoSEQ multiplex PCR, lists solely in-frame clones and lacks some. The table lists about 240,000 clones, over 80% of them singletons. The sample consisted of peripheral blood. These receptors all stem from a human donor in a cohort sampled during active COVID-19.

The chain recombines TRBV19 with TRBJ2-1; 8 positions agree with TRBD2. Germline V gives CDR1 LNHDA, CDR2 SQIVND (reference sequence). V lost 4 bases to trimming and J lost 12 bases; unmatched junction nucleotides: 11. The CDR3 is 14 residues long. The CDR3 is CASSSSGPAGGQFF. The CDR3 nucleotides read TGTGCCAGTAGTAGCTCAGGGCCGGCGGGGGGGCAGTTCTTC.

This chain links TRBV7-9 with TRBJ1-2, with 8 bases fitting TRBD1. The CDR3 has 14 amino acids. The germline V gene encodes CDR1 SEHNR and CDR2 FQNEAQ (reference sequence). After removal of 5 bases from V and 7 bases from J, the junction contained 9 bases not matched to a gene. CDR3 loop: CASSRARGLGGYTF. The CDR3 nucleotides read TGTGCCAGCAGCCGCGCCAGGGGGCTTGGTGGCTACACCTTC. Full variable domain (rest looked up from reference TRBV7-9 and TRBJ1-2): DTGVSQNPRHKITKRGQNVTFRCDPISEHNRLYWYRQTLGQGPEFLTYFQNEAQLEKSRLLSDRFSAERPKGSFSTLEIQRTEQGDSAMYLCASSRARGLGGYTFGSGTRLTVV.

This clone was recorded only once. The gene calls are TRBV18 and TRBJ1-4, with D possibly being TRBD1 (5 bases). This CDR3 has 13 residues. Trimming stripped 2 bases from V and 8 bases from J, with 9 bases between. Germline V CDR1 and CDR2: KGHSH, LQKENI. The CDR3: CASSPGRTEKLFF. The DNA for the CDR3 is TGTGCCAGCTCACCAGGCCGGACAGAAAAACTGTTTTTT.

The chain recombines TRBV12-3 or TRBV12-4 with TRBJ1-1, with TRBD1 identical over 7 bases. The ends lost 8 bases at V and 2 bases at J; junction bases unmatched: 5. The CDR3 spans 13 residues. CDR3 in amino acids: CASGRGRNTEAFF. Written as DNA, the CDR3 is TGTGCCAGCGGAAGGGGGCGCAACACTGAAGCTTTCTTT.

V usage is TRBV7-2 and J usage is TRBJ2-7; 9 nucleotides match TRBD1. Germline V lookup: CDR1 SGHTA, CDR2 FQGNSA. The CDR3 covers 15 residues. V trimming: 5 bases; J trimming: 3 bases; junction bases outside the gene matches: 8. CDR3 sequence reads: CASSEGTGSLYEQYF. The CDR3 bases are TGTGCCAGCAGCGAGGGGACAGGGTCCCTCTACGAGCAGTACTTC.

This chain uses TRBV28 with TRBJ1-5, with 10 nucleotides matching TRBD1. Germline CDR1 reads MDHEN; CDR2 reads SYDVKM. The CDR3 has 17 amino acids. The ends lost 4 bases at V and 3 bases at J; junction bases unmatched: 9. The CDR3 DNA reads TGTGCCAGCAGTTCGACAGGGGGCTTGTATAACAATCAGCCCCAGCATTTT. It yields the protein CASSSTGGLYNNQPQHF.

This chain uses TRBV3-1 (or the pseudogene TRBV3-2) with TRBJ2-1, with TRBD1 matching over 11 bases. CDR3 length equals 14 residues. V shed 4 bases and J 8 bases; nucleotides not matched to a gene: 4. CDR1 is LGHDT and CDR2 is YNNKEL in the germline V gene (reference sequence). CDR3 amino acids: CASSPWGQGDEQFF. CDR3 sequence (DNA): TGTGCCAGCAGCCCCTGGGGACAGGGGGATGAGCAGTTCTTC.

The V call is TRBV28, the J call TRBJ1-1; 9 bases match TRBD1. The CDR3 is made up of 16 amino acids. Germline lookup yields CDR1 MDHEN and CDR2 SYDVKM. With V trimmed by 5 bases and J by 10 bases, 17 bases remained unmatched. The DNA of the CDR3 is TGTGCCAGCAGTCATGGACAGGGGATGAGGGATGGAGGAGCTTTCTTT. This encodes CASSHGQGMRDGGAFF.

The chain carries TRBV7-9 and TRBJ1-6; TRBD1 aligns across 7 bases. The trim removed 3 bases at V and 10 bases at J, leaving 15 bases unmatched. The germline V gene encodes CDR1 SEHNR and CDR2 FQNEAQ (reference sequence). This CDR3 contains 17 residues. The CDR3 sequence is CASSFVRPRGGQSPLHF. The CDR3 coding sequence is TGTGCCAGCAGCTTTGTCCGGCCGCGAGGGGGCCAGTCACCCCTCCACTTT. Based on the CDR3 plus reference TRBV7-9 and TRBJ1-6, the full variable domain is DTGVSQNPRHKITKRGQNVTFRCDPISEHNRLYWYRQTLGQGPEFLTYFQNEAQLEKSRLLSDRFSAERPKGSFSTLEIQRTEQGDSAMYLCASSFVRPRGGQSPLHFGNGTRLTVT.

This chain connects TRBV6-6 to TRBJ1-6; 10 nucleotides agree with TRBD1. This CDR3 is built from 15 residues. Germline V gene data show CDR1 as MNHNY and CDR2 as SVGAGI (reference sequence). Unmatched junction bases numbered 5, after V lost 2 bases and J lost 10 bases. This CDR3 reads CASSYPGDRGSPLHF. The CDR3 nucleotides are TGTGCCAGCAGTTACCCCGGGGACAGGGGATCACCCCTCCACTTT.

V and J are TRBV27 and TRBJ2-7; no clear D. Germline V gene data show CDR1 as MNHEY and CDR2 as SMNVEV (reference sequence). The CDR3 is 14 residues long. V was shortened by 8 bases and J by 0 bases, with 14 bases between the two germline ends. The CDR3 coding sequence is TGTGCCAGCGCGAGTCTCTTTAGCTCCTACGAGCAGTACTTC. Amino acid sequence: CASASLFSSYEQYF.

The CDR3 sequence is CSASTTHRGDNEQFF. The CDR3 coding sequence is TGCAGTGCTAGTACCACCCACAGGGGGGACAATGAGCAGTTCTTC. The chain couples TRBV20-1 to TRBJ2-1; the match to TRBD1 covers 8 bases. This CDR3 contains 15 residues. V was clipped by 3 bases and J by 5 bases; unmatched bases: 9. Germline CDR1 and CDR2: DFQATT and SNEGSKA (reference sequence).

CDR3 sequence (DNA): TGTGCCAGCAGTTTAGGGGGCAGATCCTCACCCCTCCACTTT. Its translation: CASSLGGRSSPLHF. V and J are TRBV27 and TRBJ1-6, with a tentative D call TRBD1 (6 bases). V dropped 2 bases and J dropped 10 bases, with 12 bases sitting between them. Germline CDR1 is MNHEY and CDR2 is SMNVEV (reference sequence). The CDR3 covers 14 residues.

The chain uses TRBV5-5 and TRBJ2-3; 7 nucleotides align to TRBD2. Trimming at V came to 0 bases and at J to 2 bases, leaving 3 bases not matched to a gene. The V gene's germline CDR1 is SGHKS and CDR2 YYEKEE (reference sequence). The CDR3 loop spans 15 amino acids. The CDR3 DNA is TGTGCCAGCAGCTTGGGACTAGCTCTCACAGATACGCAGTATTTT. It yields the protein CASSLGLALTDTQYF.

The CDR3 bases are TGCGCCAGCAGCCAAGAGCGGGCTAGCGGGCTAATCAATGAGCAGTTCTTC. This translates into CASSQERASGLINEQFF. The chain couples TRBV4-1 to TRBJ2-1, with 8 bases matching TRBD2. Germline loops: CDR1 MGHRA, CDR2 YSYEKL. This CDR3 region has 17 residues. V gave up 0 bases and J gave up 6 bases; unmatched junction bases: 10.

The chain is built from TRBV10-2 and TRBJ1-2; D perhaps matches TRBD1 (6 bases). The V end lost 6 bases, the J end lost 6 bases, and 14 bases lay between the germline ends. Germline CDR1 and CDR2: WSHSY and SAAADI. This CDR3 comprises 13 residues. The CDR3 DNA is TGCGCCAGCAGGCTTGCAGGGGCGCATGGCTACACCTTC. Its translation is CASRLAGAHGYTF.

The chain recombines TRBV19 with TRBJ2-2; TRBD1 might be the D (6 bases). The germline V and J ends were trimmed by 7 bases and 0 bases, with 15 bases remaining between them. This CDR3 is built from 16 residues. CDR1 and CDR2 from the germline V gene are LNHDA and SQIVND (reference sequence). DNA of the CDR3: TGTGCCAGTATCGACCCGGGGACACCGAACACCGGGGAGCTGTTTTTT. It codes for CASIDPGTPNTGELFF.